Sequencing of this T cell receptor (beta chain) was carried out in a study of beta chain features in type 1 diabetes. Using CD45RO/CCR7/CD25/CD127/CD95/CD27, CD4+ naive, central memory, regulatory and stem cell-like memory cells were sorted. V was trimmed by 4 bases and J by 1 base, leaving 7 bases between them. This CDR3 has 13 residues. CDR1 and CDR2 from the germline V gene are SNHLY and FYNNEI. In regard to this clone: Its antigen remains unidentified.

Expressed TCRB transcripts got sequenced, as all isolated RNA was reverse transcribed. TCRdb's copy holds only in-frame clones and misses some; the assay was immunoSEQ multiplex PCR. Among roughly 240,000 clones listed, around 22% were seen once. General study points: PCR might favor shorter templates, equally in patients and controls. Patients showed naive, central memory and Treg TCRB repertoires that appeared more similar than those of healthy donors. Researchers cautioned that cDNA sequencing could over-represent cells with high TCR expression. People with Type 1 diabetes carried modestly yet significantly shorter TCRB CDR3s in all four CD4+ subsets.

Specimen: naive CD4+ T cells from blood. This clonotype was obtained from a woman aged 30 to 39 with type 1 diabetes. The chain is built from TRBV2 and TRBJ1-1, with a possible D match to TRBD1 (5 bases). The CDR3 DNA reads as TGTGCCAGCAGTGGACAGACGAACACTGAAGCTTTCTTT. Encoded protein: CASSGQTNTEAFF.